The 15 T cell receptor beta chains in this list originate from one sample, sequenced in a study of OX40 agonist ivuxolimab in advanced cancers. Some clones are missing from TCRdb's copy, which holds only in-frame ones; the method was immunoSEQ multiplex PCR. The data show about 93,000 clones, roughly 89% seen once. This specimen was CD4+ or CD8+ T cells sorted from blood, taken in a trial of the OX40 agonist ivuxolimab. These receptors all stem from an adult with an advanced solid tumor such as melanoma, head and neck, liver or kidney cancer.

The chain recombines TRBV18 with TRBJ1-3; the match to TRBD1 covers 7 bases. The CDR3 consists of 16 residues. Germline-derived CDR1 and CDR2 are KGHSH and LQKENI. The V gene end was trimmed by 2 bases and the J gene end by 2 bases; junction bases not matched to a gene: 6. As DNA, the CDR3 is TGTGCCAGCTCACCAGTGAGACAGGGAGCTGGAAACACCATATATTTT. Translated, it gives CASSPVRQGAGNTIYF.

This sequence joins TRBV7-8 and TRBJ2-2; possibly TRBD1 for D (5 bases). This CDR3 has 16 amino acids. V was trimmed by 6 bases and J by 1 base, leaving 15 bases between them. Germline loops: CDR1 SGHVS, CDR2 FQNEAQ. CDR3 residues: CASRFGAARNTGELFF. CDR3 sequence (DNA): TGTGCCAGCAGATTTGGGGCAGCCCGGAACACCGGGGAGCTGTTTTTT.

This rearrangement joins TRBV2 to TRBJ2-4; 8 bases agree with TRBD2. The CDR3 length is 18 residues. Germline CDR1 SNHLY, CDR2 FYNNEI. J was trimmed by 0 bases and V by 6 bases; bases with no gene match: 13. The CDR3 loop is CASRKRSGGGLAKNIQYF. CDR3 DNA: TGTGCCAGCAGAAAGCGGAGCGGGGGAGGCTTAGCCAAAAACATTCAGTACTTC.

The chain combines TRBV29-1 with TRBJ1-1; 11 bases match TRBD1. This CDR3 contains 13 residues. With 4 bases clipped from V and 5 bases from J, the junction kept 3 bases outside the gene matches. The V gene's germline CDR1 is SQVTM and CDR2 ANQGSEA. The chain's CDR3 is CSVAGQGATEAFF. In nucleotides, the CDR3 is TGCAGCGTTGCCGGACAGGGGGCAACTGAAGCTTTCTTT. The complete variable domain, with remaining parts taken from reference TRBV29-1 and TRBJ1-1, reads SAVISQKPSRDICQRGTSLTIQCQVDSQVTMMFWYRQQPGQSLTLIATANQGSEATYESGFVIDKFPISRPNLTFSTLTVSNMSPEDSSIYLCSVAGQGATEAFFGQGTRLTVV.

Only a few counts were recorded for this clone. V gene TRBV4-3 combines with J gene TRBJ1-5; 7 bases fit TRBD1. This CDR3 is built from 15 residues. V lost 4 bases to trimming and J lost 4 bases; unmatched junction nucleotides: 7. CDR1 is LGHNA, CDR2 YSLEER, per germline. DNA of the CDR3: TGCGCCAGCAGCCTACAGACAGGGCTAAATCAGCCCCAGCATTTT. Protein product: CASSLQTGLNQPQHF.

This clone has just a few counts. Other nucleotide sequences in the sample specify the same CDR3. The chain employs TRBV9 and TRBJ1-1; tentative D call: TRBD1 (5 bases). V lost 1 base to trimming and J lost 3 bases, with 10 bases between them. CDR1 is SGDLS and CDR2 is YYNGEE in the germline V gene. The CDR3 extends over 14 amino acids. The CDR3 protein is CASSVQGGDTEAFF. Written as DNA, the CDR3 is TGTGCCAGCAGCGTACAGGGCGGGGACACTGAAGCTTTCTTT.

This chain links TRBV4-2 with TRBJ1-2, with D hard to call. Germline V CDR1 and CDR2: LGHNA, YNFKEQ. Trimming pared 0 bases from V and 0 bases from J, leaving 20 bases between. The CDR3 is 19 amino acids. The CDR3 DNA sequence: TGTGCCAGCAGCCAAGATCTGGGTAGGGTTGGGCGTCCTAACTATGGCTACACCTTC. It translates to CASSQDLGRVGRPNYGYTF.

The CDR3 DNA sequence: TGTGCCTGGAGTCAATATAGGACAGGGATAGGCTACACCTTC. Encoded protein: CAWSQYRTGIGYTF. The chain links TRBV30 to TRBJ1-2, with 8 bases lining up with TRBD1. V was clipped by 2 bases and J by 8 bases; unmatched bases: 10. Germline-derived CDR1 and CDR2 are GTSNPN and SVGIG (reference sequence). The CDR3 loop spans 14 amino acids.

The V gene is TRBV19, the J gene TRBJ1-2, with D hard to call. V was clipped by 3 bases and J by 8 bases, with 10 bases between them. The CDR3 spans 12 residues. The germline gives CDR1 LNHDA, CDR2 SQIVND (reference sequence). The CDR3: CASSIMTHGYTF. The CDR3, as DNA: TGTGCCAGTAGTATTATGACGCACGGCTACACCTTC.

V is TRBV6-1 and J is TRBJ2-7, with TRBD2 matching 8 bases. Germline V CDR1 and CDR2: MNHNS, SASEGT. The trim removed 4 bases at V and 2 bases at J, leaving 7 bases unmatched. This CDR3 spans 15 amino acids. The CDR3 loop is CASSVGGGLTYEQYF. The CDR3 DNA follows: TGTGCCAGCAGTGTTGGCGGGGGGCTCACCTACGAGCAGTACTTC.

The chain employs TRBV7-9 and TRBJ2-3; D is unresolved. The CDR3 contains 13 residues. V dropped 0 bases and J dropped 3 bases, with 4 bases sitting between them. Germline CDR1 reads SEHNR; CDR2 reads FQNEAQ (reference sequence). The CDR3, as DNA: TGTGCCAGCAGCTTAGCGGAGACAGATACGCAGTATTTT. It yields the protein CASSLAETDTQYF.

The V call is TRBV18, the J call TRBJ2-1, with TRBD1 identical over 7 bases. Losses at the gene ends were 0 bases for V and 5 bases for J; bases not matched to a gene: 7. The CDR3 is made up of 16 amino acids. Germline lookup yields CDR1 KGHSH and CDR2 LQKENI. The CDR3 DNA is TGTGCCAGCTCACCACCCCGGACAGGCCACGACAATGAGCAGTTCTTC. The encoded protein is CASSPPRTGHDNEQFF.

The V gene is TRBV21-1, the J gene TRBJ1-2; the table's D call, TRBD1, has no DNA check behind it. TRBV21-1 is given as a pseudogene. The CDR3 loop spans 14 amino acids. In DNA, the CDR3 is TGTGCCAGCATCACAGGGGGCGGTCATCCTGGCTACACCTTC. It is translated as CASITGGGHPGYTF.

This clone came up once. The chain links TRBV28 to TRBJ2-7, with 11 nucleotides matching TRBD2. The CDR3 totals 15 residues. Germline CDR1 is MDHEN and CDR2 is SYDVKM. Trimming cost V 3 bases and J 2 bases; bases outside gene matches: 3. Written as DNA, the CDR3 is TGTGCCAGCAGTTTCCTAGCGGGAGGCACCTACGAGCAGTACTTC. Its protein product is CASSFLAGGTYEQYF.

The gene calls are TRBV2 and TRBJ1-4, with TRBD1 identical over 8 bases. CDR1 is SNHLY and CDR2 is FYNNEI in the germline V gene. Unmatched junction bases numbered 7, after V lost 4 bases and J lost 0 bases. This CDR3 comprises 17 residues. The chain's CDR3 is CASSVNRGAATNEKLFF. The DNA for the CDR3 is TGTGCCAGCAGTGTAAACAGGGGGGCTGCAACTAATGAAAAACTGTTTTTT.